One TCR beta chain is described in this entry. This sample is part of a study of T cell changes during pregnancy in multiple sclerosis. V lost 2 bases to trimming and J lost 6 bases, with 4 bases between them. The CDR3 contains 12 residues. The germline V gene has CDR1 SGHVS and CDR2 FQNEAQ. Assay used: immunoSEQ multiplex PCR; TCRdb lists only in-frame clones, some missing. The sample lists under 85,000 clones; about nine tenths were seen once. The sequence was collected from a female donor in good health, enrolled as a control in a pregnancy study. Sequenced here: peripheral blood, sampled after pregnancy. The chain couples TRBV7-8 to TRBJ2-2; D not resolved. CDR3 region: CASSLSAGELFF. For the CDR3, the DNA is TGTGCCAGCAGCTTATCGGCCGGGGAGCTGTTTTTT.